One and the same sample provided the 14 T cell receptor beta chains below, sequenced in a study of vaccination and CD4 T cells after COVID-19 (dated by TCRdb to 2022 to 2024). The antigens for these receptors are not known. Receptor amplification or capture employed PCR. This sample was sequenced with an Illumina iSeq 100. At the Johns Hopkins FTIC core, DNA from the cultured CD4+ T cells underwent TCR sequencing with the Oncomine TCR Beta short-read assay. TCRdb itself trimmed the public reads at Q25 with fastp, ran MiXCR and retained productive beta chains. When rows share a CDR3 protein, they turn into one entry using the most common DNA and genes. The sample has about 5,600 distinct CDR3 sequences on record, around 43% of them singletons. About 35% of the sample lies in the top ten. The sample's treatment or condition label, decoded: roughly 10-day PBMC culture with coronavirus spike peptide pools or control peptides (ViraFEST assay). CD4+ T cells from unexposed donors were collected before the COVID-19 pandemic (2011-2018).

The sequenced sample consisted of CD4+ T cells from blood, cultured in vitro. The source of these receptors is a human donor in good health.

The genes are TRBV6-2 or TRBV6-3 and TRBJ2-3; 11 bases fit TRBD1. V was pared by 8 bases and J by 3 bases, with 4 bases of the junction left unmatched. The CDR3 extends over 14 amino acids. Germline assignment: CDR1 MNHEY and CDR2 SVGEGT. CDR3 region: CASGRDRGTDTQYF. CDR3 in DNA: TGTGCCAGCGGGAGGGACAGGGGGACAGATACGCAGTATTTT.

The CDR3 spells CASSFRPGTGGRGEKLFF. CDR3 coding DNA: TGTGCCAGCAGCTTCCGACCAGGGACAGGGGGCCGGGGTGAAAAACTGTTTTTT. J is TRBJ1-4 and V is TRBV7-9; 12 nucleotides align to TRBD1. The CDR3 is 18 residues long. The ends lost 3 bases at V and 7 bases at J; junction bases unmatched: 12. Germline V CDR1 and CDR2: SEHNR, FQNEAQ (reference sequence).

The rearrangement uses TRBV20-1 and TRBJ2-1; D remains unclear. This CDR3 is 16 amino acids long. Germline V gene data show CDR1 as DFQATT and CDR2 as SNEGSKA (reference sequence). The V end lost 0 bases, the J end lost 0 bases, and 12 bases lay between the germline ends. DNA for the CDR3: TGCAGTGCTAGAGATCCTAAAGCCAGCTCCTACAATGAGCAGTTCTTC. Translated, it gives CSARDPKASSYNEQFF.

This clonotype was counted a few times. The chain has TRBV6-5 and TRBJ1-1; 7 bases fit TRBD1. The CDR3 is 15 residues long. Germline CDR1 and CDR2: MNHEY and SVGAGI. V gave up 0 bases and J gave up 8 bases; unmatched junction bases: 9. The CDR3 region is CASSYSKGAGGEAFF. CDR3 sequence (DNA): TGTGCCAGCAGTTACTCGAAGGGTGCAGGGGGGGAAGCTTTCTTT.

The chain has TRBV7-2 and TRBJ2-7; no reliable D call. Trimming left V 6 bases short and J 1 base short, with 4 bases between. The CDR3 extends over 11 amino acids. The germline V gene encodes CDR1 SGHTA and CDR2 FQGNSA. CDR3 region: CASSPSYEQYF. The CDR3 coding sequence is TGTGCCAGCAGTCCGTCCTACGAGCAGTACTTC.

Of note for this clonotype: The junction and the germline gene differ at one end; a read error may be behind it. The V gene is TRBV11-1, the J gene TRBJ2-2, with D unclear. The CDR3 extends over 15 amino acids. Looked up from germline, CDR1 is SGHAT and CDR2 is FQDESV (reference sequence). The CDR3 region is CASTLSGGSTGELFF. The CDR3 nucleotides read TGTGCCAGCACCTTATCGGGTGGTAGCACCGGGGAGCTGTTTTTT.

This rearrangement joins TRBV5-4 to TRBJ2-7; 7 bases map to TRBD1. The CDR3 runs to 15 residues. The germline V gene has CDR1 SGHNT and CDR2 YYREEE (reference sequence). V shed 0 bases, J shed 2 bases, and the junction held 5 bases outside the gene matches. This chain's CDR3 is CASSLESDRAYEQYF. The CDR3 nucleotides read TGTGCCAGCAGCTTGGAGAGTGACAGGGCCTACGAGCAGTACTTC.

This clonotype was counted between two and nine times. The V and J genes are TRBV19 and TRBJ2-5; D unresolved. The V end was cut by 5 bases, the J end by 4 bases, with 11 bases between. Germline V gene lookup returns CDR1 LNHDA and CDR2 SQIVND (reference sequence). The CDR3 consists of 13 residues. The CDR3: CASSPQLIETQYF. The CDR3 region has the DNA TGTGCCAGTAGTCCACAGCTAATAGAGACCCAGTACTTC.

This chain connects TRBV20-1 to TRBJ1-1, with D perhaps TRBD1 (5 bases). This CDR3 has 13 amino acids. The germline V gene has CDR1 DFQATT and CDR2 SNEGSKA (reference sequence). Trimming removed 2 bases at V and 2 bases at J, with 9 bases between. For the CDR3, the DNA is TGCAGTGCTAGACAGGGCTTAAACACTGAAGCTTTCTTT. It yields the protein CSARQGLNTEAFF.

This clonotype was seen a handful of times. The V call is TRBV7-9, the J call TRBJ1-1, with D possibly TRBD1 on 6 matching bases. Germline values: CDR1 SEHNR, CDR2 FQNEAQ (reference sequence). The V and J ends lost 7 bases and 0 bases respectively, with 12 bases between them. This CDR3 contains 14 residues. The CDR3 loop is CASIGGSLNTEAFF. CDR3 nucleotide sequence: TGTGCCAGCATCGGGGGCTCGTTGAACACTGAAGCTTTCTTT.

The chain is built from TRBV6-1 and TRBJ1-6; tentatively, D is TRBD1 (6 bases). CDR3 length: 12 residues. Germline V gene lookup returns CDR1 MNHNS and CDR2 SASEGT. V was pared by 7 bases and J by 7 bases, with 8 bases between. This chain's CDR3 is CASMQGNSPLHF. CDR3 nucleotide sequence: TGTGCCAGCATGCAGGGGAATTCACCCCTCCACTTT.

This clonotype was found a few times. V gene TRBV6-5 combines with J gene TRBJ1-5, with D hard to call. The V end was cut by 2 bases, the J end by 7 bases, with 9 bases between. The CDR3 contains 13 residues. Looked up from germline, CDR1 is MNHEY and CDR2 is SVGAGI. CDR3 protein: CASSYRERQPQHF. The DNA for the CDR3 is TGTGCCAGCAGTTACAGGGAACGACAGCCCCAGCATTTT.

The rearrangement joins TRBV23-1 to TRBJ1-2; D is unresolved. TRBV23-1 carries the ORF label, with uncertain function. The V end lost 0 bases, the J end lost 0 bases, and 17 bases lay between the germline ends. The length of the CDR3 is 18 residues. CDR3 bases: TGCGCCAGCAGTCAATCGCCGGAGGGTGGGTCTTCTAACTATGGCTACACCTTC. This codes for CASSQSPEGGSSNYGYTF.

This clonotype was seen only a few times. V usage is TRBV24-1 and J usage is TRBJ1-2, with a possible D match to TRBD1 (5 bases). The CDR3 contains 14 residues. Looked up from germline, CDR1 is KGHDR and CDR2 is SFDVKD. Trimming took off 4 bases at V and 8 bases at J, with 16 bases between the two ends. CDR3 bases: TGTGCCACCAGTGACCGCACAGGAGTAAAGGGCTACACCTTC. Its translation is CATSDRTGVKGYTF.